One and the same sample provided the 18 T cell receptor beta chains below, sequenced in a study of kidney transplant recipient with SARS-CoV-2 infection. TCRdb ran MiXCR on the reads and lists one entry per CDR3 protein. The repertoire holds roughly 250,000 distinct CDR3 sequences, more than 25% seen once, with roughly 7% in the top ten. The material sequenced was a blood sample, taken at baseline and between days 110 and 120 from a kidney transplant recipient. These receptors all stem from a young adult male patient who had COVID-19 and was a kidney transplant recipient. The graft donor may account for some of the T cells.

This clonotype has a count of ten or more. The chain employs TRBV15 and TRBJ2-3, with 7 positions matching TRBD1. Trimming took 3 bases from V and 1 from J; bases not matched to a gene: 7. The CDR3 extends over 16 amino acids. The germline V gene encodes CDR1 LNHNV and CDR2 YYDKDF (reference sequence). DNA of the CDR3: TGTGCCACCAGCAGGGGAACAGGGGCGGGCACAGATACGCAGTATTTT. This gives the protein CATSRGTGAGTDTQYF.

A note on this clonotype: A clone one base away is much larger, so this may be a read error. The V gene is TRBV5-6, the J gene TRBJ1-2; no reliable D call. CDR3 length: 16 residues. Germline V gene data show CDR1 as SGHDT and CDR2 as YYEEEE. The CDR3 region is CASGSVNSRKTYGCTF. In nucleotides, the CDR3 is TGTGCCAGCGGGTCGGTCAATAGTCGAAAGACCTATGGCTGCACCTTC.

A word on this clonotype: This may come from a read error, since a much larger clone is one base off. CDR3 nucleotides: TGTGCCAGCAGCCTAAGGACAGCCAGCAATCATCCCCAGCATTTT. Translating it yields CASSLRTASNHPQHF. The chain carries TRBV11-2 and TRBJ1-5; possible D gene TRBD1, 6 bases. The length of the CDR3 is 15 residues. CDR1 and CDR2 from the germline V gene are SGHAT and FQNNGV.

For this clonotype: A much larger clone differs by one base, so this may be a read error. The chain employs TRBV20-1 and TRBJ2-7, with 11 bases matching TRBD2. The J call is doubtful: the DNA matches TRBJ2-5 better. This CDR3 is built from 17 residues. Germline V CDR1 and CDR2: DFQATT, SNEGSKA (reference sequence). The CDR3 DNA is TGCAGTGCTTGCCTCCCCCAACTAGCGGGAGACCAGGAGACCCAGTACTTC. Its protein is CSACLPQLAGDQETQYF.

This clonotype was found many times. The chain joins TRBV20-1 to TRBJ2-2, with TRBD2 as a possible D gene (5 bases). CDR1 DFQATT and CDR2 SNEGSKA come from the germline V gene (reference sequence). Trimming pared 3 bases from V and 0 bases from J, leaving 11 bases between. The CDR3 length is 15 residues. CDR3 DNA: TGCAGTGCTAGCCGAAGCGGAACGAACACCGGGGAGCTGTTTTTT. It encodes CSASRSGTNTGELFF.

In this sample, this clonotype turned up many times. The J gene is TRBJ2-7, the V gene TRBV3-1; TRBD2 aligns across 9 bases. The CDR3 totals 16 residues. V lost 1 base to trimming and J lost 3 bases; unmatched junction nucleotides: 7. CDR1 LGHDT and CDR2 YNNKEL come from the germline V gene (reference sequence). The CDR3 loop is CASSQGLAGTFYEQYF. Written as DNA, the CDR3 is TGTGCCAGCAGCCAAGGCCTAGCGGGGACCTTCTACGAGCAGTACTTC.

Turning to this clonotype: The junction and the germline gene differ at one end; a read error may be behind it. This rearrangement joins TRBV11-2 to TRBJ1-2; D remains ambiguous. This CDR3 contains 17 residues. Germline assignment: CDR1 SGHAT and CDR2 FQNNGV. The CDR3, as DNA: TGTGCCAGCAGCCTAAGGCGAACAAGCAGAAAGACCTATGGCTACTCCTTC. This gives the protein CASSLRRTSRKTYGYSF.

At least ten counts were recorded for this clonotype. This chain uses TRBV5-4 with TRBJ1-2; D ambiguous. The CDR3 is made up of 14 amino acids. V dropped 2 bases and J dropped 8 bases, with 16 bases sitting between them. Germline lookup yields CDR1 SGHNT and CDR2 YYREEE (reference sequence). CDR3 in amino acids: CASSFPTGAGGYTF. CDR3 DNA sequence: TGTGCCAGCAGCTTTCCGACGGGAGCGGGAGGCTACACCTTC.

On this clonotype itself: This could be a read error, since a much larger clone is one nucleotide away. This chain uses TRBV28 with TRBJ1-3, with D tentatively TRBD1 (6 bases). The CDR3 covers 16 residues. Germline CDR1 and CDR2: MDHEN and SYDVKM. The CDR3 nucleotides are TGTGCCAGCAGAAAAACCCAGGGGCGATCTGGAAGCACCATATATTTT. This translates into CASRKTQGRSGSTIYF.

This clonotype has at least ten counts. The genes are TRBV5-1 and TRBJ1-2; D unclear. Germline-derived CDR1 and CDR2 are SGHRS and YFSETQ. This CDR3 region has 16 residues. The germline V and J ends were trimmed by 7 bases and 4 bases, with 23 bases remaining between them. The DNA for the CDR3 is TGCGCCAGCCCGTATCCATCGGTTCGAAAGACCTATGGCTACACCTTC. This translates into CASPYPSVRKTYGYTF.

In the case of this clonotype: This may arise from a read error, as a much more abundant clone is one base away. The chain carries TRBV19 and TRBJ2-7; D unresolved. Germline CDR1 reads LNHDA; CDR2 reads SQIVND (reference sequence). Trimming pared 2 bases from V and 2 bases from J, leaving 13 bases between. The CDR3 is 15 amino acids. For the CDR3, the DNA is TGTGCCAGTAGTATAACAGCGCTACTCCCCTACGAGCAGTACTTC. Its protein product is CASSITALLPYEQYF.

With respect to this clonotype: A read error is possible here, since a much larger clone lies one base away. This chain joins TRBV4-2 and TRBJ2-3; tentatively, D is TRBD2 (6 bases). The CDR3 consists of 17 residues. CDR1 and CDR2 from the germline V gene are LGHNA and YNFKEQ. The V and J ends lost 0 bases and 4 bases respectively, with 17 bases between them. The CDR3 sequence: CASSQESGRTSPDTQYF. The CDR3 DNA follows: TGTGCCAGCAGCCAAGAGTCGGGCAGAACTAGCCCAGATACGCAGTATTTT.

CDR3 loop: CASSTETRSRKTYGYTF. The CDR3 DNA reads as TGCGCCAGCAGTACAGAAACAAGATCGCGAAAGACCTATGGCTACACCTTC. The rearrangement joins TRBV10-1 to TRBJ1-2, with D unclear. Trimming took off 5 bases at V and 4 bases at J, with 23 bases between the two ends. CDR3 length: 17 residues. Germline loops: CDR1 WNHNN, CDR2 SYGVQD (reference sequence).

Notes on this clonotype: This may come from a read error, since a much larger clone is one base off. The CDR3 reads CASNTEGRAEQYF. CDR3 DNA sequence: TGCGCCAGCAATACAGAGGGAAGGGCAGAGCAGTACTTC. V gene TRBV5-1 combines with J gene TRBJ2-7; a weak D match, TRBD2 (5 bases). The V gene's germline CDR1 is SGHRS and CDR2 YFSETQ. V lost 6 bases to trimming and J lost 7 bases, with 17 bases between them. This CDR3 is built from 13 residues.

The sample holds many counts of this clonotype. V usage is TRBV7-8 and J usage is TRBJ1-2; D gene uncertain. Looked up from germline, CDR1 is SGHVS and CDR2 is FQNEAQ. This CDR3 is built from 14 residues. V lost 5 bases to trimming and J lost 5 bases, with 15 bases between them. The CDR3: CASSPGIRDYGYTF. Written as DNA, the CDR3 is TGTGCCAGCAGCCCCGGAATTCGGGATTATGGCTACACCTTC.

About this clonotype: Compared with germline, one end of the junction differs, possibly owing to a read error. The chain is built from TRBV12-3 or TRBV12-4 and TRBJ2-5; weak D call: TRBD2 (6 bases). The CDR3 runs to 13 residues. In DNA form, the CDR3 reads TGTGCCAGCACCTTGGGGGGACGGGAGACCCAGCACTTC. Translation gives CASTLGGRETQHF.

In this sample, this clonotype turned up a few times. This chain connects TRBV12-3 or TRBV12-4 to TRBJ2-5, with D uncertain. V gave up 3 bases and J gave up 1 base, with 3 bases separating them. The CDR3 is 12 residues long. The CDR3 sequence is CASSFSQETQYF. CDR3 in DNA: TGTGCCAGCAGTTTTAGCCAAGAGACCCAGTACTTC.

At least ten counts were recorded for this clonotype. This chain links TRBV3-1 with TRBJ2-5; 7 bases line up with TRBD1. The germline CDR1 and CDR2 sequences are LGHDT and YNNKEL (reference sequence). Unmatched junction bases numbered 8, after V lost 4 bases and J lost 3 bases. This CDR3 region has 15 residues. CDR3 sequence (DNA): TGTGCCAGCAGCCTCATCCCCGGGACAGAAGAGACCCAGTACTTC. This encodes CASSLIPGTEETQYF.